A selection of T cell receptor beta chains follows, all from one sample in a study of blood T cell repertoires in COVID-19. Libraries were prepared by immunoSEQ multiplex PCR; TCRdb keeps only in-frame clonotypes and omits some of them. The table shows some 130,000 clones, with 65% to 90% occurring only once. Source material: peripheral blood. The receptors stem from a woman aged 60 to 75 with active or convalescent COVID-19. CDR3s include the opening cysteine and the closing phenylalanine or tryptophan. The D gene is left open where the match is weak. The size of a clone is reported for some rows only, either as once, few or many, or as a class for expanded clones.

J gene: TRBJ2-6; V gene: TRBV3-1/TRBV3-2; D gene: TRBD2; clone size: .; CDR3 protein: CASSPPWAGASGANVLTF; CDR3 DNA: TGTGCCAGCAGCCCCCCATGGGCGGGAGCCTCTGGGGCCAACGTCCTGACTTTC
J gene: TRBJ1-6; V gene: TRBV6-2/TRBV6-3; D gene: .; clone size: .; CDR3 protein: CASSYSAGYSYNSPLHF; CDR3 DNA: TGTGCCAGCAGTTACTCCGCAGGGTACTCCTATAATTCACCCCTCCACTTT
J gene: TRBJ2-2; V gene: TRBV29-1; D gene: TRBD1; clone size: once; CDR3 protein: CSVGQGETGELFF; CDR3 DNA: TGCAGCGTTGGACAGGGAGAAACCGGGGAGCTGTTTTTT
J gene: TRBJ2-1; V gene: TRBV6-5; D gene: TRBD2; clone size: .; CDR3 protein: CASCFRTSENNEQFF; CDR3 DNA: TGTGCCAGCTGCTTCCGGACTAGCGAGAACAATGAGCAGTTCTTC
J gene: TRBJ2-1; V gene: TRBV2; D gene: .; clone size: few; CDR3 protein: CASSGLGQYNEQFF; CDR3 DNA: TGTGCCAGCAGTGGGCTCGGACAGTACAATGAGCAGTTCTTC
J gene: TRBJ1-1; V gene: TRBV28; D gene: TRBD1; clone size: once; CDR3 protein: CASSLSGTGGNTEAFF; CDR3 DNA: TGTGCCAGCTCGCTTTCCGGGACAGGGGGGAACACTGAAGCTTTCTTT
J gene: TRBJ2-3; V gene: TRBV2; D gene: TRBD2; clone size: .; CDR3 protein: CASRAWGLAGITDTQYF; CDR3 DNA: TGTGCCAGCAGGGCATGGGGACTAGCGGGGATCACAGATACGCAGTATTTT
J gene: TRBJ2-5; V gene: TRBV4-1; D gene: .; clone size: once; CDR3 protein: CASSQGNRLGETQYF; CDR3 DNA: TGCGCCAGCAGCCAAGGGAACAGGTTAGGGGAGACCCAGTACTTC
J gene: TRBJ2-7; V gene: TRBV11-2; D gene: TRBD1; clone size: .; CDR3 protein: CASSFTTGSYEQYF; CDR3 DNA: TGTGCCAGCAGCTTCACGACAGGGTCCTACGAGCAGTACTTC
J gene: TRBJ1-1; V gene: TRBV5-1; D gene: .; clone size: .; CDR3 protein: CASSSRVDTEAFF; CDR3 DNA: TGCGCCAGCAGCTCCAGGGTTGACACTGAAGCTTTCTTT
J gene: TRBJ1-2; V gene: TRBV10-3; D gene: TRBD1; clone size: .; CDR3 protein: CAINPGQQFYGYTF; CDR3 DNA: TGTGCCATCAACCCGGGACAGCAATTCTATGGCTACACCTTC
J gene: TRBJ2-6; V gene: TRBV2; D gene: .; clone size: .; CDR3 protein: CASGQGMSGANVLTF; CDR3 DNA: TGTGCCAGCGGGCAGGGTATGAGCGGGGCCAACGTCCTGACTTTC
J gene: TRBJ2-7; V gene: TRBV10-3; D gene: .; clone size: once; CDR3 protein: CAIGAGYEQYF; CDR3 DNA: TGTGCCATCGGGGCGGGATACGAGCAGTACTTC
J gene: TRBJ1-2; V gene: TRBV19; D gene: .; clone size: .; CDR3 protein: CASSLQTATPSYGYTF; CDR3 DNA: TGTGCCAGTAGTTTACAGACAGCCACGCCATCCTATGGCTACACCTTC
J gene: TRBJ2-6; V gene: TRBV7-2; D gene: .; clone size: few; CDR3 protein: CASSWQGSGANVLTF; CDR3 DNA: TGTGCCAGCAGCTGGCAGGGTTCGGGGGCCAACGTCCTGACTTTC
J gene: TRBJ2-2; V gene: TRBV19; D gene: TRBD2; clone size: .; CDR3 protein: CASSTLNPSGRIGYGELFF; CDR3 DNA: TGTGCCAGTAGTACCTTAAACCCTAGCGGGAGAATCGGATACGGGGAGCTGTTTTTT
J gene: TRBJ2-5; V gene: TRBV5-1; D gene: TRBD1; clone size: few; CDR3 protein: CASSLQGDTRETQYF; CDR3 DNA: TGCGCCAGCAGCCTGCAGGGGGATACACGGGAGACCCAGTACTTC
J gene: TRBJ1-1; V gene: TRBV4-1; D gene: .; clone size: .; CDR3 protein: CASSQGKTVNTEAFF; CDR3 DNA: TGCGCCAGCAGCCAAGGCAAAACAGTGAACACTGAAGCTTTCTTT
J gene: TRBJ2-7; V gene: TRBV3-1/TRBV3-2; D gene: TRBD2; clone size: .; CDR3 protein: CASSHENSGTSGNEQYF; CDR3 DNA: TGTGCCAGCAGCCACGAAAACTCCGGGACTAGCGGGAACGAGCAGTACTTC
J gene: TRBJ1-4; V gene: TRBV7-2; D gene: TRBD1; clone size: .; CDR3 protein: CASSLVGGMTAGEKLFF; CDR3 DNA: TGTGCCAGCAGCTTAGTAGGGGGCATGACAGCGGGCGAAAAACTGTTTTTT
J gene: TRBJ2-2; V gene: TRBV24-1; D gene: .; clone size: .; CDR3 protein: CATSVIYPGELFF; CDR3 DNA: TGTGCCACCAGTGTTATATATCCCGGGGAGCTGTTTTTT
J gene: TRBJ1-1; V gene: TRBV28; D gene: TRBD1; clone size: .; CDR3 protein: CASSLRDRAGHTEAFF; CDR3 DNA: TGTGCCAGCAGTTTAAGGGACAGGGCTGGACACACTGAAGCTTTCTTT
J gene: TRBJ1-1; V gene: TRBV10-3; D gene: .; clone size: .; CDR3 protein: CAAHSGETEAFF; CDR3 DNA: TGTGCCGCCCACTCAGGGGAGACTGAAGCTTTCTTT
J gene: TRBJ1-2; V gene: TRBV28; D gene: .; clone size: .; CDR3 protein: CASQAAGGYTF; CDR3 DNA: TGTGCCAGCCAAGCGGCGGGTGGCTACACCTTC
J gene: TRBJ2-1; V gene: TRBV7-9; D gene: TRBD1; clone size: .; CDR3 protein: CASSPRQGGYNEQFF; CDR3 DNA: TGTGCCAGCAGCCCCCGACAGGGGGGCTACAATGAGCAGTTCTTC
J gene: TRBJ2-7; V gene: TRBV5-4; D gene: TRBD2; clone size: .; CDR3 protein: CASSTGTSGTYEQYF; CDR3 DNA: TGTGCCAGCAGCACTGGGACTAGCGGCACCTACGAGCAGTACTTC
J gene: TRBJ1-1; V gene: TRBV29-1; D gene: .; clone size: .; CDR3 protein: CSARGGSNTEAFF; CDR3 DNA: TGCAGCGCCCGGGGGGGGTCGAACACTGAAGCTTTCTTT
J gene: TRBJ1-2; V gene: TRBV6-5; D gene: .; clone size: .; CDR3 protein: CASSYKGRDGYTF; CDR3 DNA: TGTGCCAGCAGTTACAAGGGCAGGGATGGCTACACCTTC
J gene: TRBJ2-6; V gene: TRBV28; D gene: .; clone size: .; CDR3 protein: CASSLMEEGSGANVLTF; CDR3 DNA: TGTGCCAGCAGTTTGATGGAGGAGGGCTCTGGGGCCAACGTCCTGACTTTC
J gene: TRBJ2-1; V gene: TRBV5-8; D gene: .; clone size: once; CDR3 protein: CASSLGTTNYNEQFF; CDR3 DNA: TGTGCCAGCAGCTTGGGGACTACCAACTACAATGAGCAGTTCTTC
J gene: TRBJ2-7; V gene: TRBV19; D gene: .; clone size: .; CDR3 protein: CASSTLAPPYEQYF; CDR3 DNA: TGTGCCAGTAGTACCCTAGCGCCGCCCTACGAGCAGTACTTC
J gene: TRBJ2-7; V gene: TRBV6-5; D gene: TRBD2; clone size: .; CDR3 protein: CASSRGTNYEQYF; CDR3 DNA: TGTGCCAGCAGTCGGGGGACTAACTACGAGCAGTACTTC
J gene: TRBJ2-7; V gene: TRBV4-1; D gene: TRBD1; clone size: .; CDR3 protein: CASSQGDRGHYEQYF; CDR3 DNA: TGCGCCAGCAGCCAAGGGGACAGGGGGCACTACGAGCAGTACTTC
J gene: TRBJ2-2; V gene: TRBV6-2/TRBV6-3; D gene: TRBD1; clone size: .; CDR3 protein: CASSLQGANTGELFF; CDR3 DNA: TGTGCCAGCAGTCTTCAGGGGGCGAACACCGGGGAGCTGTTTTTT
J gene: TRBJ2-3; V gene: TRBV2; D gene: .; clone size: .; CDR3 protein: CASSPTRDTQYF; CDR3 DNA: TGTGCCAGCAGCCCCACAAGAGATACGCAGTATTTT